This T cell receptor beta chain was recovered during a study of blood T cell repertoires in COVID-19. V shed 5 bases, J shed 11 bases, and the junction held 7 bases outside the gene matches. The CDR3 covers 13 residues. CDR1 is SGHAT, CDR2 FQNNGV, per germline. Only in-frame clones appear in the TCRdb table, and some are missing; sequencing was by immunoSEQ multiplex PCR. Counted here are roughly 400,000 clones, 90% to 95% occurring once; the ten biggest clones make up about 0.78%. Participants were aged about 18 to 100 years from 24 US areas. Categorization into cohorts depended on clinical history that participants reported.

J is TRBJ2-1 and V is TRBV11-2, with TRBD2 matching over 9 bases. This TCR was sampled from a woman between 40 and 55 years old who had been exposed to COVID-19. The source material was PBMCs or T cells enriched from blood (not recorded which). The CDR3: CASSTIGTSKQFF. The CDR3 DNA reads TGTGCCAGCAGCACAATTGGGACTAGCAAGCAGTTCTTC.